One and the same sample provided the 11 T cell receptor beta chains below, sequenced in a study of T cells in Graves' hyperthyroidism and ophthalmopathy. From RNA transcripts, TCR beta CDR3 regions were amplified. In the first-round RT-PCR of the TCR CDR3, the HTBI primer set was used. TCRdb itself ran the multiplex PCR reads through MiXCR, one entry per CDR3 protein. This sample yields 480,000 or so distinct CDR3 sequences, of which around 50% are seen a single time; 44% belongs to the top ten. Sequenced sample: peripheral blood or thyroid tissue (not recorded which). The receptors originated from an adult woman with Graves' disease, either hyperthyroidism or ophthalmopathy (not recorded which).

This clonotype came up many times. The J gene is TRBJ2-5, the V gene TRBV20-1, with D possibly being TRBD2 (7 bases). V gave up 6 bases and J gave up 3 bases, with 20 bases separating them. CDR1 and CDR2 (germline): DFQATT, SNEGSKA (reference sequence). This CDR3 is 15 amino acids long. CDR3 residues: CSARRPGEGKETQYF. The CDR3 nucleotides read TGCAGTGCAAGGAGACCAGGGGAGGGAAAAGAGACCCAGTACTTC.

The chain uses TRBV24-1 and TRBJ1-2; 12 bases match TRBD1. CDR3 length: 19 residues. CDR1 is KGHDR, CDR2 SFDVKD, per germline. The trim removed 5 bases at V and 0 bases at J, leaving 12 bases unmatched. The CDR3 DNA sequence: TGTGCCACCAGTGCCGCGGAAGGGACAGGGGGCCGAGCTAACTATGGCTACACCTTC. Encoded protein: CATSAAEGTGGRANYGYTF.

For this clonotype: One junction end disagrees with the germline gene, perhaps due to a read error. The V gene is TRBV7-3, the J gene TRBJ2-5; TRBD1 or TRBD2 may be the D gene (5 bases each). Germline CDR1 reads SGHTA; CDR2 reads FQGTGA. This CDR3 is 15 amino acids long. The CDR3 coding sequence is TGTGCCAGCAGCCCGGGGCCCAAGGGTGAGGAGACCCAGTATTTC. This encodes CASSPGPKGEETQYF. The whole variable domain, remainder taken from reference TRBV7-3 and TRBJ2-5, is GAGVSQTPSNKVTEKGKYVELRCDPISGHTALYWYRQSLGQGPEFLIYFQGTGAADDSGLPNDRFFAVRPEGSVSTLKIQRTERGDSAVYLCASSPGPKGEETQYFGPGTRLLVL.

A word on this clonotype: This CDR3 is missing its conserved last phenylalanine or tryptophan, likely due to a read error. This rearrangement joins TRBV7-9 to TRBJ2-7; D gene ambiguous. The CDR3 is 13 residues long. Germline V CDR1 and CDR2: SEHNR, FQNEAQ (reference sequence). The CDR3, as DNA: TGTGCCAGCAGCTCCAGGATAACCTACGGGCAGTACCTC. Translation: CASSSRITYGQYL.

This sequence joins TRBV5-1 and TRBJ2-7; D is undetermined. The V end lost 0 bases, the J end lost 1 base, and 11 bases lay between the germline ends. Looked up from germline, CDR1 is SGHRS and CDR2 is YFSETQ. The CDR3 loop spans 15 amino acids. This chain's CDR3 is CASSLEGIESYEQYF. The CDR3 coding sequence is TGCGCCAGCAGCTTGGAGGGAATAGAGTCCTACGAGCAGTACTTC.

The rearrangement uses TRBV5-4 and TRBJ2-6; 10 bases fit TRBD2. The junction had 5 bases not matched to a gene; V was cut back by 0 bases and J by 2 bases. Germline V gene lookup returns CDR1 SGHNT and CDR2 YYREEE (reference sequence). The CDR3 has 18 residues. The CDR3 sequence: CASSLALAGTAGANVLTF. The DNA for the CDR3 is TGTGCCAGCAGCTTGGCACTAGCGGGAACCGCTGGGGCCAACGTCCTGACTTTC. Variable domain in full (rest from reference TRBV5-4 and TRBJ2-6): ETGVTQSPTHLIKTRGQQVTLRCSSQSGHNTVSWYQQALGQGPQFIFQYYREEENGRGNFPPRFSGLQFPNYSSELNVNALELDDSALYLCASSLALAGTAGANVLTFGAGSRLTVL.

The V call is TRBV10-3, the J call TRBJ2-3, with D unresolved. CDR1 ENHRY and CDR2 SYGVKD come from the germline V gene. The ends were cut back, 3 bases at V and 1 base at J, with 14 bases in the middle. This CDR3 has 16 residues. In DNA, the CDR3 is TGTGCCATCAGTGACGGCAGGCCGTCTGGCACAGATACGCAGTATTTT. Amino acids: CAISDGRPSGTDTQYF.

This clonotype was seen at least ten times. The chain links TRBV10-3 to TRBJ1-3; no firm D call. Germline CDR1 and CDR2: ENHRY and SYGVKD. Trimming shortened V by 9 bases and J by 0 bases, and 9 bases separated the two germline ends. The CDR3 extends over 13 amino acids. In nucleotides, the CDR3 is TGTGCCATGTCCCGGGGCTCTGGAAACACCATATATTTT. It is translated as CAMSRGSGNTIYF.

The chain couples TRBV5-1 to TRBJ1-2; 7 bases fit TRBD1. This CDR3 contains 13 residues. CDR1 is SGHRS, CDR2 YFSETQ, per germline. V shed 3 bases and J 5 bases; nucleotides not matched to a gene: 4. The DNA for the CDR3 is TGCGCCAGCAGCTGGGACAGACAGTATGGCTACACCTTC. This encodes CASSWDRQYGYTF.

The genes are TRBV5-1 and TRBJ2-1; D gene unclear. V shed 4 bases and J shed 6 bases, with 17 bases lying between them. From germline, CDR1 is SGHRS and CDR2 YFSETQ. This CDR3 has 15 residues. The CDR3, as DNA: TGCGCCAGCAGCGGCGGCCTCAGTGGGGTCAATGAGCAGTTCTTC. Translation: CASSGGLSGVNEQFF.

This clonotype was seen many times. Mismatch with germline at one junction end may stem from a read error. The rearrangement uses TRBV29-1 and TRBJ1-6; D not resolved. In germline, CDR1 is SQVTM, CDR2 ANQGSEA. The CDR3 has 15 residues. CDR3 region: CSVEATTAYNSPLHF. CDR3 sequence (DNA): TGCAGCGTCGAAGCTACGACCGCATATAATTCACCCCTCCACTTT.